The present TCR beta chain was sequenced within a study of beta chain features in type 1 diabetes. About the study: Investigators examined roughly 99,000,000 sorted cells across all samples. General study results and limits: Researchers caution that PCR might favor shorter templates, equally among patients and controls. Within the patient group, naive, central memory and Treg TCRB repertoires appeared more similar to each other than within healthy donors.

Purity of each sorted population was above 95%. Since all of the isolated RNA was reverse transcribed, expressed TCRB transcripts were what got sequenced. Clones were sequenced by immunoSEQ multiplex PCR, and TCRdb holds only the in-frame ones, with some missing. The top ten clones hold 0.55% to 0.65% of a sample with around 150,000 clones, about 8.5% of them seen once. This clone has more than one count but fewer than ten. Antigen: not known. CDR1 SGHKS and CDR2 YYEKEE come from the germline V gene (reference sequence). Losses at the gene ends were 4 bases for V and 4 bases for J; bases not matched to a gene: 10. CDR3 length equals 18 residues.

The V and J genes are TRBV5-5 and TRBJ2-5; 16 bases match TRBD2. Sequenced material: central memory CD4+ T cells from blood. This clonotype originated in a man aged 18 to 30 in good health. CDR3 region: CASSRGLAGGQYLETQYF. The DNA of the CDR3 is TGTGCCAGCAGCAGGGGACTAGCGGGGGGGCAGTATTTAGAGACCCAGTACTTC.